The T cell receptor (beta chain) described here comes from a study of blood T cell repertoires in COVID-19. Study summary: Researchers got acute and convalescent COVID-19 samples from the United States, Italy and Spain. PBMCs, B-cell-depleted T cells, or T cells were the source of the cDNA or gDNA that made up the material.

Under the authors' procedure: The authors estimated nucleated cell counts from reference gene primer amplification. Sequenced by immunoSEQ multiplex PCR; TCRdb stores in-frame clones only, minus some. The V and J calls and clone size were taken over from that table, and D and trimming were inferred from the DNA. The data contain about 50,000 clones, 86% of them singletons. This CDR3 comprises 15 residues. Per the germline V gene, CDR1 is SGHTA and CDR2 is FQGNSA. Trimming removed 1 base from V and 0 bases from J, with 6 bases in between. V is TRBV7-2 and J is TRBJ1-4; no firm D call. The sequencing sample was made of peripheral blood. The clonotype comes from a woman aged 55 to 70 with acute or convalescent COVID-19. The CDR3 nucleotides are TGTGCCAGCAGCTTAGTCCCCGCAACTAATGAAAAACTGTTTTTT. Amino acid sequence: CASSLVPATNEKLFF.